This T cell receptor beta chain was captured in a study of cytomegalovirus exposure and HLA in healthy donors. General study points: A list of about 180 TCR beta chains associated with cytomegalovirus was given. There were some V segments, including TRBV6-2 and TRBV6-3, excluded as indistinguishable.

The CDR3 consists of 15 residues. Deletions cut 3 bases from V and 3 bases from J, with 13 bases between. The germline CDR1 and CDR2 sequences are KGHSH and LQKENI. Both 60 Vbeta primers and 13 Jbeta primers went into the PCR. Assay used: immunoSEQ multiplex PCR; TCRdb lists only in-frame clones, some missing. The table has approximately 140,000 clones, 78% seen once. About this clone: The antigen is not known.

This clonotype was obtained from a male donor in good health and CMV-seronegative. Sequenced material: PBMCs. The V gene is TRBV18, the J gene TRBJ2-3; no firm D call. CDR3 residues: CASSPYQVKTDTQYF. CDR3 DNA: TGTGCCAGCTCACCGTATCAGGTGAAGACAGATACGCAGTATTTT.